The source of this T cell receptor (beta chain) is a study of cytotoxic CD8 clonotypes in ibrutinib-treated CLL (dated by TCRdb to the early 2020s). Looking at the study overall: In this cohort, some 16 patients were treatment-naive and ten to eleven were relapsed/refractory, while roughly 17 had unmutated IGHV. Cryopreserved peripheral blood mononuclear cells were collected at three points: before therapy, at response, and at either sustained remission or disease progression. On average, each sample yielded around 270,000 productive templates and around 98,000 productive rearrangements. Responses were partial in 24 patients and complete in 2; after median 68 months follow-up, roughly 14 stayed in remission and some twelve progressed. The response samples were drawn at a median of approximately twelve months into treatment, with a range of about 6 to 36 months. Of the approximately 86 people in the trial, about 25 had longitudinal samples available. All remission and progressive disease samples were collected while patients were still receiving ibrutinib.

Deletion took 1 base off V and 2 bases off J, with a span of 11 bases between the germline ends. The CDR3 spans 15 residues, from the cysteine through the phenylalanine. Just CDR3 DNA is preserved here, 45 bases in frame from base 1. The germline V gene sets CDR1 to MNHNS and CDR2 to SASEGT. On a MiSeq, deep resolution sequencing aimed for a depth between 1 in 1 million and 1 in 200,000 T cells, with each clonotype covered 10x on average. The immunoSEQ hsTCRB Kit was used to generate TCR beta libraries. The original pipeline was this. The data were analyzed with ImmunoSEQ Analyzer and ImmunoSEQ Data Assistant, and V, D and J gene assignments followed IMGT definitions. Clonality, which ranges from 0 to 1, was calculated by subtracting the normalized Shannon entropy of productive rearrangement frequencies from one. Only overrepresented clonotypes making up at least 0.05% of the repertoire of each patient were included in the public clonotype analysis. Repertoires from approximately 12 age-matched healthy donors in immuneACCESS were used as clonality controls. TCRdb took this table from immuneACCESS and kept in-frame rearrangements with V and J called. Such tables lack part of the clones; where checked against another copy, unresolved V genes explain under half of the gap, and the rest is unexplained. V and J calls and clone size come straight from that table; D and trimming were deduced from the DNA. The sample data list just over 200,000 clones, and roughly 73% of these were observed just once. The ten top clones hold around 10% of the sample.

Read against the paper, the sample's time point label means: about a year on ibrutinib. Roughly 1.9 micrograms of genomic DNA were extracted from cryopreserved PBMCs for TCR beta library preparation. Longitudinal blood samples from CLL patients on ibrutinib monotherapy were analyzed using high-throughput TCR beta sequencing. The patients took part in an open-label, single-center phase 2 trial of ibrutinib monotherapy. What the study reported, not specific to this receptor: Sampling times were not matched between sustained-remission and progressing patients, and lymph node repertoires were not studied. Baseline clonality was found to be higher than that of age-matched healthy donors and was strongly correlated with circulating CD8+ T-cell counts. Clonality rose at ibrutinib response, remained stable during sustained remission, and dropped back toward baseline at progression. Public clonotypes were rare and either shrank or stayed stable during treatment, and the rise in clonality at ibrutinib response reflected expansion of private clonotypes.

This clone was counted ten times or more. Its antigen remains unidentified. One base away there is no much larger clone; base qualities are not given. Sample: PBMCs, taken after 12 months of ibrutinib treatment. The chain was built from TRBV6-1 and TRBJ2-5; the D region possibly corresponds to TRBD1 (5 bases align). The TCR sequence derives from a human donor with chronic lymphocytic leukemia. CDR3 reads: CASSEVTGTQETQYF. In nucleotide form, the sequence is TGTGCCAGCAGTGAAGTCACAGGAACTCAAGAGACCCAGTACTTC.